In this sample, the clone carrying this TCR beta chain turned up a few times. Its antigen is still unknown. Assay: immunoSEQ multiplex PCR; the TCRdb copy retains only in-frame clones and omits some. In the table there are about 88,000 clones, around 83% of which are singletons. The data were taken from a study of OX40 agonist ivuxolimab in advanced cancers. V was clipped by 4 bases and J by 10 bases, with 15 bases between them. This CDR3 is built from 14 residues. Looked up from germline, CDR1 is SGDLS and CDR2 is YYNGEE. Whole-study findings and limits: Normalized T-cell clonal expansion was also low in a subset of nonresponders.

The sequences come from CD4+ or CD8+ T cells sorted from blood, collected in a trial of the OX40 agonist ivuxolimab. This chain connects TRBV9 to TRBJ1-6; weak D call: TRBD1 (5 bases). The source is an adult with an advanced solid tumor such as melanoma, head and neck, liver or kidney cancer. This CDR3 reads CASSSRGDGSPLHF. CDR3 bases: TGTGCCAGCAGCTCCAGAGGGGATGGCTCACCCCTCCACTTT. Combining the CDR3 with reference TRBV9 and TRBJ1-6 gives the whole variable domain DSGVTQTPKHLITATGQRVTLRCSPRSGDLSVYWYQQSLDQGLQFLIQYYNGEERAKGNILERFSAQQFPDLHSELNLSSLELGDSALYFCASSSRGDGSPLHFGNGTRLTVT.